The 2 T cell receptor beta chains in this list originate from one sample, sequenced in a study of T cells expressing NK-cell markers. TCRdb re-called the 5' RACE reads; one entry per CDR3 protein, DNA not given. The table for this sample gives some 460,000 distinct CDR3 sequences. Sequenced material: blood T cells: a sorted CD56 or NKG2C T cell subset, CD4+ or CD8+ T cells, or bulk PBMC T cells (not recorded which). These receptors were obtained from a woman between 45 and 65 years old in good health.

The chain carries TRBV15 and TRBJ1-6; TCRdb's assignment of TRBD1 cannot be checked, as there is no DNA. Germline V gene sequence: CDR1 LNHNV, CDR2 YYDKDF (reference sequence). This CDR3 is 16 amino acids long. The CDR3 region is CATSRELTGTNSPLHF.

The rearrangement links TRBV4-1 to TRBJ2-2; TCRdb reports TRBD1, a call that lacks DNA to check it against. CDR1 and CDR2 (germline): MGHRA, YSYEKL. This CDR3 has 16 residues. This CDR3 reads CASSKVPPQGTGELFF.